Listed below are T cell receptor beta chains from one sample, sequenced in a study of cytomegalovirus exposure and HLA in healthy donors. Libraries were prepared by immunoSEQ multiplex PCR; TCRdb keeps only in-frame clonotypes and omits some of them. The sample includes fewer than 140,000 clones, over 60% seen only once; the top ten take around 5.8%. Sequenced material: PBMCs. Receptor source: a woman in her fifties or sixties in good health and CMV-seropositive. Each CDR3 is given with its conserved first and last residue. Each record gives: V gene, D gene, J gene, CDR3 length, clone size, CDR3 protein, CDR3 DNA. A D gene is named only where the DNA matches it firmly. Clone size is not always given. Where it is, it says once, few, many or a class for expanded clones.

v_gene: TRBV5-6
d_gene: TRBD1
j_gene: TRBJ2-7
len: 16
abundance: few
CDR3aa: CASSLPTGGAAYEQYF
CDR3nt: TGTGCCAGCAGCTTGCCAACAGGGGGCGCTGCCTACGAGCAGTACTTC

v_gene: TRBV19
d_gene: -
j_gene: TRBJ1-1
len: 15
abundance: -
CDR3aa: CASSISGTLNTEAFF
CDR3nt: TGTGCCAGTAGTATTTCCGGGACACTCAACACTGAAGCTTTCTTT

v_gene: TRBV27
d_gene: TRBD2
j_gene: TRBJ2-1
len: 15
abundance: few
CDR3aa: CASSLAGGTYNEQFF
CDR3nt: TGTGCCAGCAGTTTAGCGGGGGGGACCTACAATGAGCAGTTCTTC

v_gene: TRBV7-2
d_gene: -
j_gene: TRBJ2-3
len: 12
abundance: once
CDR3aa: CASSTGTFSEYF
CDR3nt: TGTGCCAGCAGCACCGGGACATTTAGCGAGTATTTT

v_gene: TRBV5-1
d_gene: TRBD1
j_gene: TRBJ2-7
len: 15
abundance: -
CDR3aa: CASSLRQGNGDEQYF
CDR3nt: TGCGCCAGCAGCCTTAGACAGGGTAACGGGGACGAGCAGTACTTC

v_gene: TRBV27
d_gene: TRBD1
j_gene: TRBJ2-7
len: 14
abundance: -
CDR3aa: CASRTGTGVDEQYF
CDR3nt: TGTGCCAGCAGAACCGGGACAGGGGTTGATGAGCAGTACTTC

v_gene: TRBV20-1
d_gene: -
j_gene: TRBJ1-5
len: 11
abundance: -
CDR3aa: CSASTNQPQHF
CDR3nt: TGCAGTGCTAGCACTAATCAGCCCCAGCATTTT

v_gene: TRBV6-1
d_gene: TRBD1
j_gene: TRBJ1-5
len: 15
abundance: -
CDR3aa: CASSTGTGGDQPQHF
CDR3nt: TGTGCCAGCAGTACCGGGACAGGGGGAGATCAGCCCCAGCATTTT

v_gene: TRBV9
d_gene: -
j_gene: TRBJ1-2
len: 13
abundance: -
CDR3aa: CASTAGPNYGYTF
CDR3nt: TGTGCCAGCACGGCGGGGCCTAACTATGGCTACACCTTC

v_gene: TRBV7-2
d_gene: -
j_gene: TRBJ2-6
len: 16
abundance: few
CDR3aa: CASSRVRFSGANVLTF
CDR3nt: TGTGCCAGCAGCAGAGTCAGGTTCTCTGGGGCCAACGTCCTGACTTTC

v_gene: TRBV30
d_gene: -
j_gene: TRBJ1-1
len: 11
abundance: -
CDR3aa: CAWEQGTEAFF
CDR3nt: TGTGCCTGGGAGCAGGGGACTGAAGCTTTCTTT

v_gene: TRBV15
d_gene: -
j_gene: TRBJ2-7
len: 16
abundance: -
CDR3aa: CATSSGGTFGTYEQYF
CDR3nt: TGTGCCACCAGCAGCGGGGGGACATTTGGGACCTACGAGCAGTACTTC

v_gene: TRBV19
d_gene: TRBD1
j_gene: TRBJ1-5
len: 14
abundance: -
CDR3aa: CASTFGQGDQPQHF
CDR3nt: TGTGCCAGTACCTTTGGACAGGGTGACCAGCCCCAGCATTTT

v_gene: TRBV4-2
d_gene: -
j_gene: TRBJ1-5
len: 17
abundance: -
CDR3aa: CASSPLGRLGPNQPQHF
CDR3nt: TGTGCCAGCAGCCCCTTAGGGAGGCTGGGCCCAAATCAGCCCCAGCATTTT

v_gene: TRBV28
d_gene: TRBD1
j_gene: TRBJ2-5
len: 16
abundance: few
CDR3aa: CASSRRQGKDQETQYF
CDR3nt: TGTGCCAGCAGTAGGAGACAGGGAAAGGACCAAGAGACCCAGTACTTC

v_gene: TRBV6-5
d_gene: TRBD1
j_gene: TRBJ1-6
len: 14
abundance: -
CDR3aa: CASRRGTDNSPLHF
CDR3nt: TGTGCCAGCAGGAGAGGGACAGATAATTCACCCCTCCACTTT

v_gene: TRBV4-1
d_gene: TRBD2
j_gene: TRBJ2-2
len: 16
abundance: -
CDR3aa: CASRPVGTSATGELFF
CDR3nt: TGCGCCAGCAGGCCAGTAGGGACTAGCGCTACCGGGGAGCTGTTTTTT

v_gene: TRBV10-3
d_gene: TRBD2
j_gene: TRBJ2-1
len: 15
abundance: -
CDR3aa: CATMPVMGGAAEQFF
CDR3nt: TGTGCCACCATGCCAGTCATGGGAGGGGCCGCCGAGCAGTTCTTC